This T cell receptor (beta chain) was captured in a study of cytomegalovirus exposure and HLA in healthy donors. Study-wide background: From HLA-typed donors, an early data release held around 80 million unique TCRs.

Vbeta (60) and Jbeta (13) primers were used in the PCR. This table comes from immunoSEQ multiplex PCR, and its TCRdb copy is limited to in-frame clones, with some not included. The sample includes fewer than 130,000 clones, about four fifths of them seen just once. The CDR3 runs to 17 residues. Per germline, CDR1 KGHSH and CDR2 LQKENI. The V segment lost 3 bases and the J segment 1 base; nucleotides outside the gene matches: 11. This chain uses TRBV18 with TRBJ1-2; TRBD1 aligns across 7 bases. This sequence was found in a woman aged 55-75 years in good health and CMV-seropositive. Sequenced input: PBMCs. The CDR3: CASSPIGQDPFNYGYTF. As DNA, the CDR3 is TGTGCCAGCTCACCTATCGGACAGGACCCGTTTAACTATGGCTACACCTTC.